The 4 T cell receptor beta chains in this list originate from one sample, sequenced in a study of response to subunit inactivated influenza vaccine. TCRdb passed the RT-PCR reads through MiXCR, listing each CDR3 protein once. The table shows roughly 500,000 distinct CDR3 sequences, with 16% occurring only once. The specimen comprised CD4+ T cells sorted from PBMCs, sampled 23 months after vaccination. All receptors derive from a man aged 45-69 years who received an inactivated influenza vaccine.

The chain links TRBV7-9 to TRBJ2-4; possible D gene TRBD1, 5 bases. CDR1 and CDR2 (germline): SEHNR, FQNEAQ (reference sequence). Trimming took off 2 bases at V and 8 bases at J, with 13 bases between the two ends. The CDR3 consists of 14 residues. The CDR3 here is CASSLQGRGDIQYF. For the CDR3, the DNA is TGTGCCAGCAGCTTACAGGGCCGTGGGGACATTCAGTACTTC.

This rearrangement joins TRBV20-1 to TRBJ2-3, with a weak D call TRBD2 (6 bases). The length of the CDR3 is 15 residues. Trimming took 0 bases from V and 5 from J, leaving 15 bases between them. The germline gives CDR1 DFQATT, CDR2 SNEGSKA (reference sequence). The chain's CDR3 is CSARDVGGRVDTQYF. Written as DNA, the CDR3 is TGCAGTGCTAGAGATGTGGGGGGACGAGTAGATACGCAGTATTTT.

This clonotype was recorded many times. The V and J genes are TRBV5-1 and TRBJ2-6; the D is unclear. Trimming left V 6 bases short and J 0 bases short, with 7 bases between. The germline CDR1 and CDR2 sequences are SGHRS and YFSETQ. The CDR3 extends over 14 amino acids. The CDR3 sequence: CASTGDSGANVLTF. The CDR3 region has the DNA TGCGCCAGCACCGGAGACTCTGGGGCCAACGTCCTGACTTTC.

The gene calls are TRBV11-2 and TRBJ2-2, with D possibly TRBD2 on 5 matching bases. The CDR3 totals 14 residues. CDR1 and CDR2 from the germline V gene are SGHAT and FQNNGV. Trimming removed 6 bases from V and 8 bases from J, with 16 bases in between. The CDR3 spells CASRLAGGIGELFF. The CDR3 nucleotides read TGTGCCAGCAGGTTGGCGGGCGGCATTGGGGAGCTGTTTTTT.